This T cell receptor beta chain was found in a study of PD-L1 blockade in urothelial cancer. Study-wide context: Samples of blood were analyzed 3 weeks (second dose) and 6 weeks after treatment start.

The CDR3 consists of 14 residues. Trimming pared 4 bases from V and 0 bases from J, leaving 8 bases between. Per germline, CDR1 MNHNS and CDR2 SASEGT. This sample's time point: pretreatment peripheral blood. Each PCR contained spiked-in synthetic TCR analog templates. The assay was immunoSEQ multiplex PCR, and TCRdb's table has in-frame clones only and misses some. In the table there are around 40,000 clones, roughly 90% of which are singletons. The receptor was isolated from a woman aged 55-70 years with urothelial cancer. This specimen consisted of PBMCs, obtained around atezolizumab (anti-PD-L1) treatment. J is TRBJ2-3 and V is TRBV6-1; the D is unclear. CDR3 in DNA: TGTGCCAGCAGTGTTGTGTCAAGCACAGATACGCAGTATTTT. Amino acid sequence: CASSVVSSTDTQYF.